Listed below are T cell receptor beta chains from one sample, sequenced in a study of cytomegalovirus exposure and HLA in healthy donors. This table comes from immunoSEQ multiplex PCR, and its TCRdb copy is limited to in-frame clones, with some not included. The sample gives approximately 140,000 clones, over 60% of which show up once; 1.8% is in the top ten. The sample taken for sequencing was PBMCs. These receptors came from a man aged 35-49 years in good health and CMV-seronegative. CDR3s include the opening cysteine and the closing phenylalanine or tryptophan. D genes are given only for firm matches. Size is omitted from some rows. Given values are once, few, many or a class for expanded clones.

CDR3 DNA,CDR3 protein,clone size,J gene,D gene,V gene
TGTGCCAGCAGCTTAGTCCTCACAGATACGCAGTATTTT,CASSLVLTDTQYF,few,TRBJ2-3,.,TRBV11-2
TGTGCCTGCCCGGGTCAACGGGGAGCTTTCTTT,CACPGQRGAFF,.,TRBJ1-1,.,TRBV30
TGTGCCAGCAGCTGGAACAGGGGAGAGACCCAGTACTTC,CASSWNRGETQYF,.,TRBJ2-5,TRBD1,TRBV7-2
TGTGCCTGGGAAAGCGGACTCGGCTATGGCTACACCTTC,CAWESGLGYGYTF,.,TRBJ1-2,.,TRBV30
TGTGCTAGTGCCCTCCCCGAGGGGGCCTACAATGAGCAGTTCTTC,CASALPEGAYNEQFF,.,TRBJ2-1,.,TRBV12-5
TGTGCCAGTAGTAACCTACAAGAGACCCAGTACTTC,CASSNLQETQYF,.,TRBJ2-5,.,TRBV19
TGTGCCTGGAGTCTGGGACAGGGACTCACAGATACGCAGTATTTT,CAWSLGQGLTDTQYF,few,TRBJ2-3,TRBD1,TRBV30
TGTGCCAGCAGTGCCGGGACTAGCGCCTACAATGAGCAGTTCTTC,CASSAGTSAYNEQFF,.,TRBJ2-1,TRBD2,TRBV6-4
TGTGCCAGCAGCCCTGACAGGGGGCTTTACAATGAGCAGTTCTTC,CASSPDRGLYNEQFF,.,TRBJ2-1,TRBD1,TRBV7-3
TGTGCCAGCAGTTCCCCTCGACAGGGGTCAAGGGAGCCCCAGCATTTT,CASSSPRQGSREPQHF,.,TRBJ1-5,TRBD1,TRBV28
TGTGCCAGCAGCGTAGAGACAGGGGGCTACACTGAAGCTTTCTTT,CASSVETGGYTEAFF,.,TRBJ1-1,TRBD1,TRBV9
TGTGCCAGCAGTTTATGGGCGGACAGCCTCAACTATGGCTACACCTTC,CASSLWADSLNYGYTF,few,TRBJ1-2,.,TRBV28
TGTGCCAGCAGTTCGTGGGACATCACCTACGAGCAGTACTTC,CASSSWDITYEQYF,.,TRBJ2-7,.,TRBV28
TGCGCCAGCAGCCCAGGACAGGGGTCAACTAATGAAAAACTGTTTTTT,CASSPGQGSTNEKLFF,.,TRBJ1-4,TRBD1,TRBV5-1
TGTGCCACCAGCAGCCCGACTAGTTTTAGCTCCTACGAGCAGTACTTC,CATSSPTSFSSYEQYF,.,TRBJ2-7,.,TRBV15
TGTGCCAGTAGTCCCGCGGGACTAGCGGGAGGGGTCGATGAGCAGTTCTTC,CASSPAGLAGGVDEQFF,.,TRBJ2-1,TRBD2,TRBV19
TGTGCCAGTAGTTCCCGGGATTCCAACTATGGCTACACCTTC,CASSSRDSNYGYTF,.,TRBJ1-2,.,TRBV19
TGTGCCAGCAGCTTAGGCCTCCCGGGGGGAGATTTCAATCAGCCCCAGCATTTT,CASSLGLPGGDFNQPQHF,.,TRBJ1-5,.,TRBV7-9
TGTGCCAGTGTTGACAGGGTTGGAGGGTATGGTCTGCCCCAGCATTTT,CASVDRVGGYGLPQHF,.,TRBJ1-5,TRBD1,TRBV19
TGTGCCAGCAAAGAAGGACAGGGTCTCCAGCATTTT,CASKEGQGLQHF,.,TRBJ1-5,TRBD1,TRBV6-6
TGTGCCAGCAGCTCACCGGGGGAGAAAGAACTAGCGGGGGGGCCGGGCGGGGAGCTGTTTTTT,CASSSPGEKELAGGPGGELFF,.,TRBJ2-2,TRBD2,TRBV27
TGTGCCAGCTCACGGGGGACAGGGAGGACTGAAGCTTTCTTT,CASSRGTGRTEAFF,.,TRBJ1-1,TRBD1,TRBV18
TGTGCCAGCAGCTTTCTCGACCGCGGATCCCGGGGAACAGATACGCAGTATTTT,CASSFLDRGSRGTDTQYF,.,TRBJ2-3,.,TRBV13
TGTGCCAGCAGTGAATGGTTAGGGGAATGGCGGGAGGGATTTGGGGATACGCAGTATTTT,CASSEWLGEWREGFGDTQYF,.,TRBJ2-3,TRBD2,TRBV2
TGTGCCAGAACTAGTTGTACGAATGAGCAGTTCTTC,CARTSCTNEQFF,.,TRBJ2-1,.,TRBV5-3
TGTGCCTGGAGTGTCGGGGATCCGGGTCATGGCTACACCTTC,CAWSVGDPGHGYTF,.,TRBJ1-2,.,TRBV30
TGTGCCAGCAGTTTAAGCGTGTACAATGAGCAGTTCTTC,CASSLSVYNEQFF,.,TRBJ2-1,.,TRBV28